Listed here are 8 T cell receptor beta chains from one sample, sequenced in a study of shared clonotypes between healthy human individuals. Assay used: immunoSEQ multiplex PCR; TCRdb lists only in-frame clones, some missing. The table lists roughly 700,000 clones, about 92% of them singletons. The sample taken for sequencing was memory CD8+ T cells from PBMCs. Subset noted: CD45RO+ cells pooled with CCR7-negative TemRA cells. The receptors derive from a man aged 18 to 29 in good health. Some clones in this sample may be carry-over from other donors' samples.

The chain couples TRBV6-6 to TRBJ1-5; possible D gene TRBD1, 5 bases. Germline V lookup: CDR1 MNHNY, CDR2 SVGAGI (reference sequence). CDR3 length: 14 residues. Trimming cost V 6 bases and J 4 bases, with 13 bases left between them. The CDR3, as DNA: TGTGCCAGCAGCCTTGGACGGGGGAATCAGCCCCAGCATTTT. It translates to CASSLGRGNQPQHF.

V and J are TRBV9 and TRBJ2-2, with 9 bases that match TRBD2. The CDR3 is made up of 16 amino acids. The germline V gene has CDR1 SGDLS and CDR2 YYNGEE. V shed 0 bases, J shed 1 base, and the junction held 1 base outside the gene matches. CDR3 bases: TGTGCCAGCAGCGTAGATAGCGGGAGGAACACCGGGGAGCTGTTTTTT. Protein sequence: CASSVDSGRNTGELFF.

The J gene is TRBJ1-1, the V gene TRBV5-3; D unresolved. TRBV5-3 is an ORF, with its function uncertain. The length of the CDR3 is 16 residues. Trimming left V 1 base short and J 7 bases short, with 20 bases between. CDR3 sequence (DNA): TGTGCCAGAAGCTTGCTTTGGCGGCAGTCCCCAGGTGAAGCTTTCTTT. Protein product: CARSLLWRQSPGEAFF.

Comments on this clone: Germline and junction disagree at one end, which may indicate a read error. The rearrangement uses TRBV28 and TRBJ2-7; 9 bases fit TRBD1. The length of the CDR3 is 13 residues. Per the germline V gene, CDR1 is MDHEN and CDR2 is SYDVKM. The CDR3 sequence is CASSYRDRDYSDF. DNA of the CDR3: TGTGCCAGCAGTTACCGGGACAGGGACTATAGTGACTTC.

This chain joins TRBV4-3 and TRBJ2-1; TRBD1 might be the D (5 bases). Trimming pared 1 base from V and 2 bases from J, leaving 12 bases between. Germline V CDR1 and CDR2: LGHNA, YSLEER. CDR3 length: 16 residues. The CDR3 DNA follows: TGCGCCAGCAGCCAAGTTGGGGCCAACCCCTACAATGAGCAGTTCTTC. It translates to CASSQVGANPYNEQFF.

This rearrangement joins TRBV13 to TRBJ2-1; tentative D call: TRBD1 (6 bases). In germline, CDR1 is PRHDT, CDR2 FYEKMQ (reference sequence). This CDR3 spans 16 amino acids. V lost 6 bases to trimming and J lost 5 bases, with 20 bases between them. The CDR3 reads CASRQRAWDTHNEQFF. The CDR3 coding sequence is TGTGCCAGCAGACAAAGGGCGTGGGACACTCACAATGAGCAGTTCTTC.

The J gene is TRBJ2-7, the V gene TRBV19; TRBD1 is a possible D gene (5 bases). Trimming cost V 6 bases and J 0 bases, with 9 bases left between them. There are 13 residues in the CDR3. CDR1 is LNHDA and CDR2 is SQIVND in the germline V gene (reference sequence). The CDR3 is CASSQQASYEQYF. Here the CDR3 DNA reads TGTGCCAGTAGCCAACAGGCCTCCTACGAGCAGTACTTC.

V and J are TRBV13 and TRBJ1-1, with D perhaps matching TRBD1 (5 bases). The ends were cut back, 5 bases at V and 2 bases at J, with 15 bases in the middle. Germline CDR1 and CDR2: PRHDT and FYEKMQ (reference sequence). CDR3 size: 15 residues. CDR3 in DNA: TGTGCCAGCAGCACCTCGGGGGACGCTAACACTGAAGCTTTCTTT. Protein sequence: CASSTSGDANTEAFF.